This T cell receptor beta chain emerged from a study of T cell changes during pregnancy in multiple sclerosis. Germline V lookup: CDR1 MNHNS, CDR2 SASEGT. Germline trimming cut 2 bases from V and 0 bases from J; bases unmatched to any gene: 5. The CDR3 runs 16 residues. Repertoires were generated with immunoSEQ multiplex PCR, while TCRdb's copy carries only in-frame clones and drops some. Of around 100,000 clones listed, around nine tenths are singletons. The rearrangement links TRBV6-1 to TRBJ1-1, with 8 bases aligning to TRBD1. This receptor was identified in a female donor with multiple sclerosis, enrolled in a pregnancy study. The sample here was peripheral blood, taken after pregnancy. DNA of the CDR3: TGTGCCAGCAGTGAAAGGACAGGGAGAGTGAACACTGAAGCTTTCTTT. This encodes CASSERTGRVNTEAFF.